The clone carrying this T cell receptor beta chain has ten or more counts. The entry originates in a study of naive and memory T cell subsets. The SP2 primer and nested alpha and beta constant region primers amplified ligated cDNA in four rounds. Using its own MiXCR run on the 5' RACE reads, TCRdb lists one record per CDR3 protein. The profile shows roughly 56,000 distinct CDR3 sequences, more than 7% of them singletons. The CDR3 runs to 18 residues. Trimming took off 0 bases at V and 8 bases at J, with 23 bases between the two ends. The germline V gene encodes CDR1 SGHTA and CDR2 FQGNSA. TCR cDNA received a 3' ligated oligonucleotide that carried a UMI.

The receptor comes from a male donor in good health. The chain has TRBV7-2 and TRBJ2-1; a possible D gene is TRBD2 (6 bases). DNA of the CDR3: TGTGCCAGCAGCTTAGCGAGAGTCGGAGGGCGGCGTGTCGATGAGCAGTTCTTC. This codes for CASSLARVGGRRVDEQFF.